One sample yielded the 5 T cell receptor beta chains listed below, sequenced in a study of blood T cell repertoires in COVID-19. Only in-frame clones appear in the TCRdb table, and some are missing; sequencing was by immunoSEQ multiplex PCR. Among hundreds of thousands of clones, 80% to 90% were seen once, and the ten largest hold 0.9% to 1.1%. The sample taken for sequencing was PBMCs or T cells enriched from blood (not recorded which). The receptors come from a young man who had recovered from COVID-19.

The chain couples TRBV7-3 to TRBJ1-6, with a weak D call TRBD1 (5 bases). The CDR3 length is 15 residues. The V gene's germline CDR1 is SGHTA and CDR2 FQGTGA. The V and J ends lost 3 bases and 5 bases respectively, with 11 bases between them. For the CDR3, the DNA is TGTGCCAGCAGCTTGGGGGGGGACCATAATTCACCCCTCCACTTT. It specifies CASSLGGDHNSPLHF.

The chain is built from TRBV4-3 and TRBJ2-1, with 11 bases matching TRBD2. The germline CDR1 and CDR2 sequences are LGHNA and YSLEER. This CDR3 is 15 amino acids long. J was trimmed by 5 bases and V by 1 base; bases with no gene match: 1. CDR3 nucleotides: TGCGCCAGCAGCCAAGGACTAGCGGGAAACAATGAGCAGTTCTTC. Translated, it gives CASSQGLAGNNEQFF.

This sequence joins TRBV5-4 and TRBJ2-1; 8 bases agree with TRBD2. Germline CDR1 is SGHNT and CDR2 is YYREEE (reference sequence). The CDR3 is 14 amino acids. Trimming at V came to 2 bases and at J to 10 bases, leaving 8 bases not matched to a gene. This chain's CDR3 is CASSLPGGREEQFF. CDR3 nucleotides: TGTGCCAGCAGCTTACCGGGAGGGCGGGAGGAGCAGTTCTTC.

The CDR3 nucleotides read TGTGCCAGCAGCTCCCAAGCGGGAGTCATACAGACCCAGTACTTC. Its protein is CASSSQAGVIQTQYF. V gene TRBV7-3 combines with J gene TRBJ2-5; 8 nucleotides line up with TRBD2. The germline gives CDR1 SGHTA, CDR2 FQGTGA. This CDR3 comprises 15 residues. The junction had 10 bases not matched to a gene; V was cut back by 4 bases and J by 6 bases.

CDR3 sequence reads: CASSEGPGGHGYTF. CDR3 DNA sequence: TGTGCCAGCAGTGAAGGCCCAGGGGGACATGGCTACACCTTC. This rearrangement joins TRBV2 to TRBJ1-2, with TRBD1 identical over 7 bases. V trimming: 1 base; J trimming: 6 bases; junction bases outside the gene matches: 5. CDR1 SNHLY and CDR2 FYNNEI come from the germline V gene. This CDR3 spans 14 amino acids. The whole variable domain, filled in from reference TRBV2 and TRBJ1-2, reads EPEVTQTPSHQVTQMGQEVILRCVPISNHLYFYWYRQILGQKVEFLVSFYNNEISEKSEIFDDQFSVERPDGSNFTLKIRSTKLEDSAMYFCASSEGPGGHGYTFGSGTRLTVV.